These 28 T cell receptor beta chains were all obtained from the same sample, sequenced in a study of blood T cells in healthy people across ages. The second PCR ran about 7 to 12 cycles with a sample-barcoded 5' primer and J-beta primers. MiXCR, applied by TCRdb to the 5' RACE reads, yields one record per CDR3 protein. This sample has 1.5 million to 2 million distinct CDR3 sequences, with about 50% found just once. Material for sequencing was blood. The receptors come from a woman aged 35 to 49 in good health.

This clonotype was counted between two and nine times. The chain recombines TRBV4-3 with TRBJ2-3; D possibly corresponds to TRBD1 (5 bases). The length of the CDR3 is 13 residues. In germline, CDR1 is LGHNA, CDR2 YSLEER. The V end was cut by 4 bases, the J end by 5 bases, with 10 bases between. The CDR3 reads CASSLYRRDTQYF. The CDR3 DNA sequence: TGCGCCAGCAGCCTGTACAGGAGAGATACGCAGTATTTT.

This clonotype was detected only once. The chain combines TRBV4-2 with TRBJ2-5; TRBD1 matches 7 bases. Germline-derived CDR1 and CDR2 are LGHNA and YNFKEQ. The CDR3 sequence is 16 residues long. Trimming at V came to 2 bases and at J to 3 bases, leaving 9 bases not matched to a gene. The chain's CDR3 is CASSQRQGPGEETQYF. The CDR3 DNA reads TGTGCCAGCAGCCAAAGACAGGGCCCAGGGGAAGAGACCCAGTACTTC.

The chain combines TRBV3-1 with TRBJ2-5; D is uncertain. The CDR3 sequence is 12 residues long. Germline V gene data show CDR1 as LGHDT and CDR2 as YNNKEL (reference sequence). V lost 0 bases, J lost 5 bases, and 4 bases lay in between. The CDR3 DNA reads TGTGCCAGCAGCCAAGATGACGAGACCCAGTACTTC. Translating gives CASSQDDETQYF.

In its sample, this clonotype was seen once. The V and J genes are TRBV27 and TRBJ2-5; D assignment may be TRBD1 or TRBD2 (7 bases each). Germline V gives CDR1 MNHEY, CDR2 SMNVEV (reference sequence). The CDR3 totals 17 residues. V dropped 4 bases and J dropped 4 bases, with 22 bases sitting between them. The CDR3 nucleotides read TGTGCCAGCAGTTCTACAGGGGTCGGACTAGGGGTAGAGACCCAGTACTTC. As protein: CASSSTGVGLGVETQYF.

This clonotype was detected only once. The chain uses TRBV4-2 and TRBJ2-1; the match to TRBD2 covers 8 bases. V lost 4 bases, J lost 4 bases, and 12 bases stayed unmatched. The CDR3 runs 17 residues. Germline CDR1 LGHNA, CDR2 YNFKEQ. The CDR3 region is CASSPGTRALTYNEQFF. CDR3 in DNA: TGTGCCAGCAGCCCAGGGACTAGGGCCCTAACATACAATGAGCAGTTCTTC.

The gene calls are TRBV7-9 and TRBJ2-7; D tentatively reads TRBD1 or TRBD2 (5 bases each). V lost 3 bases and J 4 bases, leaving 22 bases between the germline ends. Per the germline V gene, CDR1 is SEHNR and CDR2 is FQNEAQ (reference sequence). The CDR3 extends over 17 amino acids. The CDR3 bases are TGTGCCAGCAGCTTTCTGCAGGGAAGGGACCTGGTTTACGAGCAGTACTTC. Translation: CASSFLQGRDLVYEQYF. The full variable domain, its missing parts supplied by reference TRBV7-9 and TRBJ2-7, is DTGVSQNPRHKITKRGQNVTFRCDPISEHNRLYWYRQTLGQGPEFLTYFQNEAQLEKSRLLSDRFSAERPKGSFSTLEIQRTEQGDSAMYLCASSFLQGRDLVYEQYFGPGTRLTVT.

This clonotype came up once. This chain connects TRBV4-3 to TRBJ2-3; D not certain. CDR1 LGHNA and CDR2 YSLEER come from the germline V gene. The ends were cut back, 1 base at V and 8 bases at J, with 13 bases in the middle. The CDR3 contains 14 residues. The CDR3 loop is CASSQVESGSTQYF. As DNA, the CDR3 is TGCGCCAGCAGCCAAGTTGAGTCCGGGTCTACGCAGTATTTT.

The V gene is TRBV4-2, the J gene TRBJ2-1, with 8 bases aligning to TRBD2. CDR1 is LGHNA, CDR2 YNFKEQ, per germline. The V segment lost 0 bases and the J segment 5 bases; nucleotides outside the gene matches: 9. There are 17 residues in the CDR3. The CDR3 here is CASSQDLRGGSNNEQFF. In DNA, the CDR3 is TGTGCCAGCAGCCAAGATCTCCGCGGGGGGTCCAACAATGAGCAGTTCTTC.

V usage is TRBV6-5 and J usage is TRBJ2-3, with 7 positions matching TRBD2. The CDR3 has 15 amino acids. Germline V gene sequence: CDR1 MNHEY, CDR2 SVGAGI. Trimming at V came to 6 bases and at J to 3 bases, leaving 9 bases not matched to a gene. The CDR3 loop reads CASRSWGGGTDTQYF. The CDR3 DNA sequence: TGTGCCAGCAGATCCTGGGGCGGGGGTACAGATACGCAGTATTTT.

The chain couples TRBV7-8 to TRBJ1-2; D might be TRBD1 (5 bases). V was pared by 3 bases and J by 5 bases, with 13 bases between. CDR1 and CDR2 (germline): SGHVS, FQNEAQ. The CDR3 length is 14 residues. The CDR3: CASSLSSGAYGYTF. Here the CDR3 DNA reads TGTGCCAGCAGCTTGTCTTCCGGGGCTTATGGCTACACCTTC.

With regard to this clonotype: A read error may account for a junction end that differs from germline. The V and J genes are TRBV20-1 and TRBJ2-1; D gene uncertain. Germline V lookup: CDR1 DFQATT, CDR2 SNEGSKA (reference sequence). The length of the CDR3 is 15 residues. CDR3 in amino acids: CSAARDLSSYNERFF. The DNA for the CDR3 is TGCAGTGCGGCAAGAGATTTGAGCTCCTACAATGAGCGGTTCTTC.

The chain carries TRBV4-3 and TRBJ2-5; possibly TRBD1 for D (6 bases). TRBJ2-7 explains the end of the DNA better; the J call may be wrong. CDR3 length: 15 residues. Germline-derived CDR1 and CDR2 are LGHNA and YSLEER. CDR3 DNA: TGCGCCAGCAGCCAAGACCTAGGACAGTACGACGAGCAGTACTTC. Translating gives CASSQDLGQYDEQYF.

This chain's CDR3 is CAISVSTGQGTDTQYF. The DNA for the CDR3 is TGTGCCATCAGTGTCTCGACAGGGCAGGGCACAGATACGCAGTATTTT. The chain carries TRBV10-3 and TRBJ2-3; 7 bases align to TRBD1. CDR1 is ENHRY, CDR2 SYGVKD, per germline. After removal of 4 bases from V and 1 base from J, the junction contained 8 bases not matched to a gene. The CDR3 extends over 16 amino acids.

This chain joins TRBV5-1 and TRBJ2-5; D uncertain. Looked up from germline, CDR1 is SGHRS and CDR2 is YFSETQ. V lost 4 bases, J lost 11 bases, and 21 bases lay in between. The CDR3 covers 14 residues. The CDR3 region is CASSGDSVYNEQYF. CDR3 nucleotides: TGCGCCAGCAGCGGCGATAGTGTCTACAATGAGCAGTACTTC.

This clonotype was observed a handful of times. The V gene is TRBV4-1, the J gene TRBJ2-7, with D unresolved. The DNA end favors TRBJ2-4, so the J call may be wrong. The germline CDR1 and CDR2 sequences are MGHRA and YSYEKL. The CDR3 runs 16 residues. The CDR3 nucleotides are TGCGCCAGCAGCCAAGAACTTAGTGTGGCCAAAAACATTCAGTACTTC. This gives the protein CASSQELSVAKNIQYF.

The chain joins TRBV4-2 to TRBJ2-5; 7 bases map to TRBD2. The trim removed 2 bases at V and 4 bases at J, leaving 10 bases unmatched. This CDR3 region has 16 residues. Germline CDR1 and CDR2: LGHNA and YNFKEQ. This CDR3 reads CASSQRGGRSLETQYF. CDR3 DNA: TGTGCCAGCAGCCAAAGAGGCGGGAGATCCTTAGAGACCCAGTACTTC.

This clonotype was observed a handful of times. The chain uses TRBV29-1 and TRBJ1-2; D gene ambiguous. Germline-derived CDR1 and CDR2 are SQVTM and ANQGSEA. V lost 4 bases and J 4 bases, leaving 16 bases between the germline ends. The CDR3 spans 14 residues. CDR3 DNA: TGCAGCGTTGTAGGACCCAAGAAGATCTATGGCTACACCTTC. This translates into CSVVGPKKIYGYTF. Full variable domain (outside the CDR3, taken from reference TRBV29-1 and TRBJ1-2): SAVISQKPSRDICQRGTSLTIQCQVDSQVTMMFWYRQQPGQSLTLIATANQGSEATYESGFVIDKFPISRPNLTFSTLTVSNMSPEDSSIYLCSVVGPKKIYGYTFGSGTRLTVV.

The J gene is TRBJ2-7, the V gene TRBV7-2; 9 bases agree with TRBD1. J was trimmed by 0 bases and V by 5 bases; bases with no gene match: 8. Germline V gene data show CDR1 as SGHTA and CDR2 as FQGNSA. The CDR3 has 16 residues. The CDR3 sequence: CASSNRDRVSSYEQYF. In DNA form, the CDR3 reads TGTGCCAGCAGCAACCGGGACAGGGTGAGCTCCTACGAGCAGTACTTC. Looking up the rest from reference TRBV7-2 and TRBJ2-7 gives the full variable domain: GAGVSQSPSNKVTEKGKDVELRCDPISGHTALYWYRQSLGQGLEFLIYFQGNSAPDKSGLPSDRFSAERTGGSVSTLTIQRTQQEDSAVYLCASSNRDRVSSYEQYFGPGTRLTVT.

This rearrangement joins TRBV12-3 or TRBV12-4 to TRBJ1-6; the match to TRBD1 covers 9 bases. The V and J ends lost 4 bases and 6 bases, in that order; junction bases with no gene match: 4. This CDR3 spans 15 amino acids. This CDR3 is CASSWGGQGNSPLHF. DNA of the CDR3: TGTGCCAGCAGTTGGGGGGGACAGGGTAATTCACCCCTCCACTTT.

This clonotype has just one count. The V and J genes are TRBV4-3 and TRBJ1-6, with TRBD1 identical over 8 bases. V trimming: 5 bases; J trimming: 13 bases; junction bases outside the gene matches: 10. This CDR3 is 14 amino acids long. Germline CDR1 is LGHNA and CDR2 is YSLEER. CDR3 in DNA: TGCGCCAGCAGCAAGGACAGGGTGAGTGATCCCCTCCACTTT. Its protein is CASSKDRVSDPLHF.

The rearrangement links TRBV28 to TRBJ2-1; the match to TRBD1 covers 7 bases. This CDR3 comprises 15 residues. Germline assignment: CDR1 MDHEN and CDR2 SYDVKM. With V trimmed by 1 base and J by 7 bases, 7 bases remained unmatched. The CDR3 DNA is TGTGCCAGCAGTTTATATGGAGAGGGGGCGAATGAGCAGTTCTTC. Its translation: CASSLYGEGANEQFF.

This clonotype was seen once. The rearrangement uses TRBV28 and TRBJ2-1, with TRBD1 matching 7 bases. The CDR3 has 14 amino acids. The germline V gene encodes CDR1 MDHEN and CDR2 SYDVKM. Germline trimming cut 5 bases from V and 3 bases from J; bases unmatched to any gene: 4. CDR3 sequence reads: CASSATGNYNEQFF. The CDR3 nucleotides are TGTGCCAGCAGTGCGACAGGGAACTACAATGAGCAGTTCTTC.

V and J are TRBV7-2 and TRBJ2-4; 7 positions agree with TRBD2. CDR1 and CDR2 from the germline V gene are SGHTA and FQGNSA. The CDR3 contains 15 residues. V shed 4 bases, J shed 2 bases, and the junction held 5 bases outside the gene matches. The CDR3 DNA reads as TGTGCCAGCAGCTCTTACGGGGGGTCCAAAAACATTCAGTACTTC. Its translation is CASSSYGGSKNIQYF.

This clonotype has only a few counts. A junction boundary mismatches the germline segment, possibly from a read error. CDR3 sequence (DNA): TGTGCCAGCAGTGTAGCGGGAGCAAGAGAGACCCAGTACTTC. The encoded protein is CASSVAGARETQYF. The chain combines TRBV12-3 or TRBV12-4 with TRBJ2-5, with 9 nucleotides matching TRBD2. This CDR3 comprises 14 residues.

The chain recombines TRBV5-1 with TRBJ2-5; 8 positions agree with TRBD1. CDR1 is SGHRS, CDR2 YFSETQ, per germline. This CDR3 spans 15 amino acids. J gave up 5 bases and V 1 base, and 7 bases lay outside the gene matches. The CDR3 nucleotides read TGCGCCAGCAGCTTGACAGGGGGTGAGACGGAGACCCAGTACTTC. Protein sequence: CASSLTGGETETQYF.

The chain employs TRBV6-5 and TRBJ2-1; 7 bases match TRBD1. The CDR3 consists of 16 residues. J was trimmed by 7 bases and V by 11 bases; bases with no gene match: 20. Germline CDR1 MNHEY, CDR2 SVGAGI. In DNA form, the CDR3 reads TGTGCCGGAAACGACAGGGTCCGACATGGGTTAAATGAGCAGTTCTTC. Residues: CAGNDRVRHGLNEQFF.

The chain uses TRBV29-1 and TRBJ1-2, with D perhaps matching TRBD1 (6 bases). Germline CDR1 is SQVTM and CDR2 is ANQGSEA. With 4 bases removed from V and 13 bases from J, the gap between germline ends came to 16 bases. The CDR3 loop spans 11 amino acids. The CDR3, as DNA: TGCAGCGTTGGGCAGGGGCCGGGGGGCACCTTC. This gives the protein CSVGQGPGGTF.

This clonotype was recorded many times. CDR3 nucleotides: TGTGCCACCAGCAGAGAGGGGCAGCCCACAGATACGCAGTATTTT. Translation gives CATSREGQPTDTQYF. The chain carries TRBV15 and TRBJ2-3, with D possibly matching TRBD1 (5 bases). Germline V gene sequence: CDR1 LNHNV, CDR2 YYDKDF (reference sequence). Trimming cost V 0 bases and J 2 bases, with 9 bases left between them. This CDR3 spans 15 amino acids.